This section outlines one T cell receptor beta chain sequence together with its context. In its sample, this clone was seen once. No cognate antigen has been identified for it. Per-base quality was not reported, and no clone a single base away is much larger than it. The immunoSEQ Assay, a bias-controlled multiplex PCR, was used to amplify TCRbeta CDR3 regions from genomic DNA. The paper's processing steps were these. The number of nucleated cells in each sample was estimated by amplification of reference gene primers within the assay. Sequence reads were collapsed and filtered to measure the absolute abundance of every unique TCRbeta CDR3 rearrangement. For each sample, productive Simpson clonality was calculated as the square root of Simpson's diversity index across productive rearrangements. TCRdb stores this immuneACCESS table with in-frame sequences only. Part of the clones is absent; in the studies checked, under half of the shortfall reflects unresolved V genes, and no reason is known for the rest. V and J calls and clone size are as listed in that table; D and trimming were resolved from the DNA. The sample includes some 100,000 clones, with about nine tenths observed a single time. The ten top clones hold roughly 8% of the sample.

The data originate from a study of blood T cell repertoires in COVID-19 (dated by TCRdb to the early 2020s). In the study overall: Samples covering the acute and convalescent phases of COVID-19 were provided by collaborators in the United States, Italy and Spain. Deeply sampled blood TCRbeta repertoires from subjects exposed to, actively infected with, or recovered from COVID-19 were included in the dataset. The prospective study material was composed of cDNA or gDNA derived from T cells, B-cell-depleted T cells, or PBMCs. A freely available public database, intended as a resource for researchers studying the immune response to SARS-CoV-2, is where the repertoires were released. Samples were obtained from the ongoing ImmuneRACE study (first 160 participants) and from 1,254 subjects provided by 6 global collaborators. The sample metadata nearly always contained a de-identified subject ID, COVID-19 status, age in years and sex. Where available, HLA class I and class II types were obtained from metadata supplied by the sample provider rather than from assay-based typing. Points the paper makes about the study in general: Clinical and demographic metadata were provided uncurated, with the amount varying by source and participant.

From the cysteine up to the phenylalanine, the CDR3 has a length of 14 residues. Only CDR3 DNA is held: 42 bases, read in frame from base 1. As encoded in the germline V gene (reference sequence), CDR1 is MNHEY while CDR2 is SMNVEV. The V and J ends are trimmed by 5 bases and 2 bases, leaving 10 bases between them. Each collaborating institution followed its own protocols to collect whole blood in K2EDTA tubes. For TCRbeta analysis, collaborator samples were shipped as frozen whole blood, as isolated PBMCs, or as DNA extracted from either sample type. Material for sequencing was peripheral blood. The sequence is built from TRBV27 and TRBJ2-1, and TRBD1 may be the D gene, going by 6 matching bases. This TCR was recovered from a human donor in a cohort sampled during active COVID-19. The DNA is TGTGCCAGCAGTACAGGGTCCCCCTACAATGAGCAGTTCTTC. Its translation reads: CASSTGSPYNEQFF.